Listed below are T cell receptor beta chains from one sample, sequenced in a study of shared clonotypes between healthy human individuals. Profiled with immunoSEQ multiplex PCR; TCRdb holds only in-frame clones, not every one. The table includes some 1 million clones, around 74% detected once. Input material: memory CD4+ T cells sorted from blood. The receptors come from a man between 18 and 35 years old in good health. Each CDR3 is given with its conserved first and last residue. D genes are given only for firm matches. Clone size, where shown, is once, few, many, or a class for clones that have expanded.

.	TRBV9	TRBJ1-2	.	CASSVTPAGVPYGYTF	TGTGCCAGCAGCGTCACCCCGGCAGGGGTCCCCTATGGCTACACCTTC
TRBD1	TRBV6-6	TRBJ1-2	.	CASNPGQGYGYTF	TGTGCCAGCAACCCTGGACAGGGGTATGGCTACACCTTC
TRBD2	TRBV7-2	TRBJ2-5	.	CASSSLTSGSQETQYF	TGTGCCAGCAGCTCTCTGACTAGCGGGTCCCAAGAGACCCAGTACTTC
.	TRBV27	TRBJ2-3	.	CASSLTGQEYF	TGTGCCAGCAGCTTAACAGGGCAGGAGTATTTT
.	TRBV29-1	TRBJ2-1	.	CSVDGQAGYEQFF	TGCAGCGTTGACGGGCAAGCGGGCTATGAGCAGTTCTTC
.	TRBV7-2	TRBJ2-7	.	CASSPGPGGVYEQYF	TGTGCCAGCAGCCCAGGGCCCGGGGGTGTCTACGAGCAGTACTTC
.	TRBV6-5	TRBJ2-6	.	CASSYSAASGANVLTF	TGTGCCAGCAGTTACTCGGCAGCCTCTGGGGCCAACGTCCTGACTTTC
.	TRBV12-5	TRBJ2-3	.	CASGLSSDRGADTQYF	TGTGCTAGTGGTTTGTCCAGCGATAGAGGGGCAGATACGCAGTATTTT
TRBD1	TRBV29-1	TRBJ1-5	.	CSVLTGFNQPQHF	TGCAGCGTATTGACAGGGTTCAATCAGCCCCAGCATTTT
.	TRBV10-3	TRBJ1-6	.	CAIRDSYTNSPLHF	TGTGCCATCAGGGACAGTTATACTAATTCACCCCTCCACTTT
TRBD1	TRBV18	TRBJ1-2	few	CASSRQGDYGYTF	TGTGCCAGCTCACGACAGGGGGACTATGGCTACACCTTC
.	TRBV4-3	TRBJ2-5	.	CASSQEADYQETQYF	TGCGCCAGCAGCCAGGAGGCGGACTACCAAGAGACCCAGTACTTC
TRBD1	TRBV2	TRBJ2-5	.	CASSERQGGTHETQYF	TGTGCCAGCAGTGAGAGACAGGGGGGTACCCACGAGACCCAGTACTTC
TRBD1	TRBV30	TRBJ1-1	.	CAWSVLRDRASFF	TGTGCCTGGAGTGTACTAAGGGACAGGGCATCTTTCTTT
.	TRBV5-1	TRBJ1-6	few	CASSLDRVSPLHF	TGCGCCAGCAGCTTGGACAGGGTTTCACCCCTCCACTTT
.	TRBV5-1	TRBJ1-2	.	CASSNDGALEYGYTF	TGCGCCAGCAGCAACGACGGTGCACTAGAGTATGGCTACACCTTC
TRBD1	TRBV9	TRBJ2-7	.	CASSVGDRYYEQYF	TGTGCCAGCAGCGTAGGGGACAGGTACTACGAGCAGTACTTC
TRBD1	TRBV6-6	TRBJ1-6	.	CASSFTGGSPLHF	TGTGCCAGCAGTTTTACAGGGGGCTCACCCCTCCACTTT
TRBD1	TRBV5-8	TRBJ1-5	once	CASRTGQGGQPQHF	TGTGCCAGCAGGACGGGACAGGGAGGTCAGCCCCAGCATTTT
.	TRBV19	TRBJ1-2	.	CASSETDYGYTF	TGTGCCAGTAGTGAGACAGACTATGGCTACACCTTC
.	TRBV5-1	TRBJ2-7	.	CASSLGTGLGEQYF	TGCGCCAGCAGCTTGGGTACAGGGTTGGGGGAGCAGTACTTC
.	TRBV12-5	TRBJ2-7	.	CASAPTNSGSYEQYF	TGTGCTAGTGCCCCCACAAATAGCGGATCCTACGAGCAGTACTTC
TRBD1	TRBV6-5	TRBJ1-1	.	CASSYGQGGTEAFF	TGTGCCAGCAGTTACGGACAGGGGGGCACTGAAGCTTTCTTT
.	TRBV7-7	TRBJ2-5	.	CASTQLGTQYF	TGTGCTAGCACCCAATTGGGGACCCAGTACTTC
.	TRBV6-5	TRBJ2-6	.	CASRGGTGANVLTF	TGTGCCAGCAGGGGAGGCACTGGGGCCAACGTCCTGACTTTC
.	TRBV15	TRBJ2-3	once	CATSRSVDTQYF	TGTGCCACCAGCCGTAGCGTAGATACGCAGTATTTT
.	TRBV29-1	TRBJ1-1	.	CSVDGAGGLNTEAFF	TGCAGCGTTGATGGGGCGGGGGGTTTGAACACTGAAGCTTTCTTT
TRBD1	TRBV7-6	TRBJ1-2	.	CASSLETGGEYGYTF	TGTGCCAGCAGCTTAGAAACAGGGGGCGAGTATGGCTACACCTTC
.	TRBV29-1	TRBJ1-2	.	CSAGVVEYGYTF	TGCAGCGCTGGGGTGGTTGAGTATGGCTACACCTTC
.	TRBV12-5	TRBJ2-3	.	CASGLSGTDTQYF	TGTGCTAGTGGTTTGTCCGGGACAGATACGCAGTATTTT
.	TRBV5-8	TRBJ2-7	.	CASSLAVLGSSYEQYF	TGTGCCAGCAGCTTGGCCGTTCTGGGGAGCTCCTACGAGCAGTACTTC
.	TRBV11-2	TRBJ1-2	.	CASSPDQGFGYTF	TGTGCCAGCAGCCCTGACCAGGGATTCGGCTACACCTTC
TRBD1	TRBV9	TRBJ1-4	.	CASSVTGGSNEKLFF	TGTGCCAGCAGCGTGACAGGGGGCAGCAATGAAAAACTGTTTTTT
TRBD1	TRBV27	TRBJ2-1	.	CATAPRLTGGYNEQFF	TGTGCCACCGCACCCCGATTGACAGGGGGCTACAATGAGCAGTTCTTC
.	TRBV28	TRBJ1-1	.	CASGTGFAAFF	TGTGCCAGCGGAACAGGGTTCGCAGCTTTCTTT
.	TRBV9	TRBJ1-4	.	CASSVEKGEKLFF	TGTGCCAGCAGCGTAGAGAAAGGTGAAAAACTGTTTTTT
TRBD1	TRBV6-5	TRBJ2-7	.	CASSSRGQGAREQYF	TGTGCCAGCAGTTCTCGGGGACAGGGGGCGAGGGAGCAGTACTTC
.	TRBV7-2	TRBJ1-4	.	CASRRGGTSEKLFF	TGTGCCAGCCGGCGGGGGGGAACGAGTGAAAAACTGTTTTTT
TRBD2	TRBV18	TRBJ2-5	.	CASSLTLTSRTLKQETQYF	TGTGCCAGCTCACTCACGCTGACTAGCCGCACCCTTAAACAAGAGACCCAGTACTTC
.	TRBV18	TRBJ2-7	.	CASSPLAPGPLSYEQYF	TGTGCCAGCTCACCACTAGCACCCGGCCCCTTGTCCTACGAGCAGTACTTC
TRBD1	TRBV7-8	TRBJ2-1	.	CASSRTGGKSSYNEQFF	TGTGCCAGCAGCCGGACAGGGGGCAAGAGTTCCTACAATGAGCAGTTCTTC
.	TRBV30	TRBJ1-3	.	CAWSVGQTIGNTIYF	TGTGCCTGGAGTGTAGGACAGACCATCGGAAACACCATATATTTT